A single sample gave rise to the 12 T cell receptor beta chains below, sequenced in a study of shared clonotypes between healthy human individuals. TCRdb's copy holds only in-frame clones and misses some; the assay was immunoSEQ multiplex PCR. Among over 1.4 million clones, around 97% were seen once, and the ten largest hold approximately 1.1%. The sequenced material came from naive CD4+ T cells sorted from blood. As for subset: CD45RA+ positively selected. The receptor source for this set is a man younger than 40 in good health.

The CDR3 sequence: CASSPSQRGNTEAFF. Here the CDR3 DNA reads TGTGCCAGCAGCCCCTCACAGCGAGGGAACACTGAAGCTTTCTTT. The chain employs TRBV9 and TRBJ1-1; D ambiguous. This CDR3 is 15 amino acids long. V was trimmed by 4 bases and J by 1 base, leaving 14 bases between them. Germline CDR1 SGDLS, CDR2 YYNGEE.

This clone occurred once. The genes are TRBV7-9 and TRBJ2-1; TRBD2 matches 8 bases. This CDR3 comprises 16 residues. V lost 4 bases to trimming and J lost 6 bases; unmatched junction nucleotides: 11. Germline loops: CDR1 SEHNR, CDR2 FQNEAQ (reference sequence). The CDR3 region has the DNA TGTGCCAGCAGCTCGACTAGCGCCGCTGGGGGCAATGAGCAGTTCTTC. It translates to CASSSTSAAGGNEQFF.

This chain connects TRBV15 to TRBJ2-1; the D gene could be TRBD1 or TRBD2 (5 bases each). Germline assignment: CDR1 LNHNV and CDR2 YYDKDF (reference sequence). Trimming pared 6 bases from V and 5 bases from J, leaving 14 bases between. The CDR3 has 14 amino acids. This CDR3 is CATRRDPVHNEQFF. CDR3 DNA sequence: TGTGCCACCAGACGGGACCCGGTCCACAATGAGCAGTTCTTC.

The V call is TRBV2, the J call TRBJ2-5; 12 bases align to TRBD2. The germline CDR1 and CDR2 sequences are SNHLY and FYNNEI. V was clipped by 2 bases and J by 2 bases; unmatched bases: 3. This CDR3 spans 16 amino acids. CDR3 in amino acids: CASSEMGTSGQETQYF. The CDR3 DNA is TGTGCCAGCAGTGAAATGGGGACTAGCGGGCAAGAGACCCAGTACTTC.

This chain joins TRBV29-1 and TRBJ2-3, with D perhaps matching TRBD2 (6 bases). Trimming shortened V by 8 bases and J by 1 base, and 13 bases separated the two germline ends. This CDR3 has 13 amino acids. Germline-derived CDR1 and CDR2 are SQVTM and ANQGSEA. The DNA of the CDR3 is TGCAGCACAGCCGGAGGGGGCACAGATACGCAGTATTTT. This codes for CSTAGGGTDTQYF.

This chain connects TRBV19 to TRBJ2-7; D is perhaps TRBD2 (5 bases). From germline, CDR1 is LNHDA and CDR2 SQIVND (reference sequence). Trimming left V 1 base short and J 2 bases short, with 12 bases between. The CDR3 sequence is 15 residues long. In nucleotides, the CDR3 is TGTGCCAGTAGTATAGCTCGGGGAAGCCCCTACGAGCAGTACTTC. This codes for CASSIARGSPYEQYF.

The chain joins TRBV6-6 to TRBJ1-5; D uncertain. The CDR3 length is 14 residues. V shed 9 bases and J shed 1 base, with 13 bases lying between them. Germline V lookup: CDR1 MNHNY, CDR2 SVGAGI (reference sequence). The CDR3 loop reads CASEQWQSNQPQHF. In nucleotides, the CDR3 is TGTGCCAGTGAACAGTGGCAGAGCAATCAGCCCCAGCATTTT.

The CDR3 region is CASSEVMLAGADEQFF. CDR3 sequence (DNA): TGTGCCAGCAGTGAAGTAATGCTAGCGGGTGCGGATGAGCAGTTCTTC. The chain uses TRBV6-1 and TRBJ2-1; 8 nucleotides line up with TRBD2. The CDR3 is made up of 16 amino acids. Germline CDR1 is MNHNS and CDR2 is SASEGT. With V trimmed by 1 base and J by 8 bases, 10 bases remained unmatched.

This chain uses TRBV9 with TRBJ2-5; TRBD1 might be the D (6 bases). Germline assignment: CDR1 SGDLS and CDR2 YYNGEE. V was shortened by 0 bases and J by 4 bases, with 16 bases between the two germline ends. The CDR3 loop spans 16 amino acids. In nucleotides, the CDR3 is TGTGCCAGCAGCGTAGCAGCTCAACAGGGAAGAGAGACCCAGTACTTC. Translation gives CASSVAAQQGRETQYF.

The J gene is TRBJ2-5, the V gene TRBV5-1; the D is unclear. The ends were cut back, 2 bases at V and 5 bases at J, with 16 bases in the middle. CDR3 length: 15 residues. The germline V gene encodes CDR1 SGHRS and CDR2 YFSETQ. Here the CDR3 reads CASSLRPVSRETQYF. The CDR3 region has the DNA TGCGCCAGCAGCTTACGACCGGTCTCCAGGGAGACCCAGTACTTC.

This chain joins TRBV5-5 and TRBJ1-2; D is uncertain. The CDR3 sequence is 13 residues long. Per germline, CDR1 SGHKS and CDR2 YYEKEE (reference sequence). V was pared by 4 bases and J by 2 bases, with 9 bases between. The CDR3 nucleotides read TGTGCCAGCAGCGAAGGAGGGAACTATGGCTACACCTTC. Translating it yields CASSEGGNYGYTF. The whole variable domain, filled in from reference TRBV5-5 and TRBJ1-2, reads DAGVTQSPTHLIKTRGQQVTLRCSPISGHKSVSWYQQVLGQGPQFIFQYYEKEERGRGNFPDRFSARQFPNYSSELNVNALLLGDSALYLCASSEGGNYGYTFGSGTRLTVV.

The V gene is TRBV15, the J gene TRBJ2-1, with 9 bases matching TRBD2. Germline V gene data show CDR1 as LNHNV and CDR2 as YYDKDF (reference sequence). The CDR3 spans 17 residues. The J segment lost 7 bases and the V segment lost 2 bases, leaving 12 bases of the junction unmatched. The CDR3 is CATSRHRGLASGNEQFF. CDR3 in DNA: TGTGCCACCAGCAGACATCGGGGACTAGCTTCAGGTAATGAGCAGTTCTTC.